Below, 10 T cell receptor beta chains from the same sample are listed, as sequenced in a study of cytomegalovirus exposure and HLA in healthy donors. The PCR was carried out with 60 Vbeta primers and 13 Jbeta primers. Data came from immunoSEQ multiplex PCR; TCRdb stores just in-frame clones and leaves some out. The sample includes over 150,000 clones, 75% to 85% of them seen just once. The sample comprised PBMCs. These receptors came from a girl aged 5 to 17 in good health and CMV-seropositive.

CDR3 in amino acids: CASSEYLAGENEAFF. Written as DNA, the CDR3 is TGTGCCAGCAGTGAATACCTAGCAGGGGAGAATGAAGCTTTCTTT. The V and J genes are TRBV25-1 and TRBJ1-1; a possible D gene is TRBD1 (6 bases). Germline assignment: CDR1 MGHDK and CDR2 SYGVNS. Trimming pared 0 bases from V and 7 bases from J, leaving 15 bases between. The CDR3 has 15 amino acids.

The chain carries TRBV19 and TRBJ1-2; a weak D match, TRBD1 (6 bases). Trimming stripped 6 bases from V and 2 bases from J, with 13 bases between. The CDR3 sequence is 14 residues long. Per germline, CDR1 LNHDA and CDR2 SQIVND (reference sequence). The CDR3 loop reads CASRDDRTNYGYTF. In nucleotides, the CDR3 is TGTGCCAGTAGGGATGACAGGACCAACTATGGCTACACCTTC.

This clone was recorded only once. The chain is built from TRBV19 and TRBJ2-7; a possible D gene is TRBD2 (5 bases). V dropped 3 bases and J dropped 1 base, with 10 bases sitting between them. This CDR3 region has 14 residues. Germline V gene data show CDR1 as LNHDA and CDR2 as SQIVND (reference sequence). The CDR3 protein is CASSIYRGSYEQYF. CDR3 DNA: TGTGCCAGTAGTATCTATCGGGGTTCCTACGAGCAGTACTTC.

The CDR3 reads CASSASRGVTEAFF. CDR3 coding DNA: TGCGCCAGCAGCGCCTCGCGGGGGGTCACTGAAGCTTTCTTT. The V gene is TRBV4-3, the J gene TRBJ1-1; D perhaps matches TRBD1 (5 bases). The CDR3 loop spans 14 amino acids. With 5 bases removed from V and 4 bases from J, the gap between germline ends came to 14 bases. Germline lookup yields CDR1 LGHNA and CDR2 YSLEER.

The chain employs TRBV9 and TRBJ1-5, with D possibly being TRBD1 (5 bases). Germline CDR1 SGDLS, CDR2 YYNGEE. The V gene lost 1 base and the J gene lost 5 bases, with 16 bases spanning the gap. The CDR3 loop spans 16 amino acids. The CDR3 loop reads CASSVQAGDPYQPQHF. In DNA, the CDR3 is TGTGCCAGCAGCGTACAGGCGGGGGATCCGTATCAGCCCCAGCATTTT.

V and J are TRBV6-1 and TRBJ2-5; 7 nucleotides agree with TRBD1. The tail of the sequence fits TRBJ2-7 better, so the J call may be wrong. Germline V gene data show CDR1 as MNHNS and CDR2 as SASEGT. The CDR3 is 15 residues long. In DNA form, the CDR3 reads TGTGCCAGCAGTGATTTCGGGCAGGGGGTCTACGAGCAGTACTTC. Its protein is CASSDFGQGVYEQYF.

This clone was seen more than once but under ten times. The genes are TRBV6-1 and TRBJ2-7; the D gene is possibly TRBD1 (6 bases). Germline V lookup: CDR1 MNHNS, CDR2 SASEGT. The CDR3 has 13 amino acids. Deletions cut 7 bases from V and 6 bases from J, with 16 bases between. CDR3 in DNA: TGTGCCAGCAACAGGGACCTACTTGGCGAGCAGTACTTC. Amino acids: CASNRDLLGEQYF.

This clone was recorded a few times. The J gene is TRBJ1-4, the V gene TRBV7-2; the D gene is possibly TRBD1 (5 bases). The CDR3 is 16 residues long. Germline CDR1 reads SGHTA; CDR2 reads FQGNSA. V was shortened by 4 bases and J by 1 base, with 13 bases between the two germline ends. CDR3 nucleotide sequence: TGTGCCAGCAGCTCGGGAGGCGGGGGAACTAATGAAAAACTGTTTTTT. It translates to CASSSGGGGTNEKLFF.

The rearrangement joins TRBV2 to TRBJ1-2, with D perhaps matching TRBD1 (5 bases). Germline V lookup: CDR1 SNHLY, CDR2 FYNNEI. The CDR3 covers 11 residues. V was clipped by 6 bases and J by 7 bases, with 9 bases between them. The CDR3 reads CASRGEAGYTF. DNA for the CDR3: TGTGCCAGCAGAGGGGAGGCTGGCTACACCTTC.

The gene calls are TRBV19 and TRBJ2-2; D is perhaps TRBD1 (5 bases). V was cut by 5 bases and J by 5 bases, with 12 bases left in between. From germline, CDR1 is LNHDA and CDR2 SQIVND (reference sequence). The CDR3 consists of 14 residues. CDR3: CASSFTRQTGELFF. The CDR3 coding sequence is TGTGCCAGTAGTTTCACAAGACAGACCGGGGAGCTGTTTTTT.